One sample yielded the 22 T cell receptor beta chains listed below, sequenced in a study of shared clonotypes between healthy human individuals. Some clones are missing from TCRdb's copy, which holds only in-frame ones; the method was immunoSEQ multiplex PCR. The data contain around 1.9 million clones, 85% to 95% of them seen just once; the ten biggest clones take up more than 1.5%. Naive-designated CD8 cells lacked CD45RO, were positively enriched for CCR7, and omitted terminally differentiated effector memory CD45RA+ cells. Sequenced input: naive CD8+ T cells from PBMCs. The receptors here all came from a man between 18 and 29 years old in good health. Some clones in this sample may be carry-over from other donors' samples.

The chain recombines TRBV27 with TRBJ2-1, with 8 bases aligning to TRBD2. The CDR3 is made up of 16 amino acids. CDR1 and CDR2 (germline): MNHEY, SMNVEV (reference sequence). The ends lost 6 bases at V and 4 bases at J; junction bases unmatched: 11. CDR3 DNA: TGTGCCAGCAGCCATCTTAGCGGGATTGGTTACAATGAGCAGTTCTTC. Amino acids: CASSHLSGIGYNEQFF.

The chain joins TRBV7-3 to TRBJ2-1, with D uncertain. Germline CDR1 reads SGHTA; CDR2 reads FQGTGA. The CDR3 contains 13 residues. The V end was cut by 5 bases, the J end by 10 bases, with 15 bases between. The DNA for the CDR3 is TGTGCCAGCAGCCTGTCCGGAGAGAGCGAGCAGTTCTTC. Its translation: CASSLSGESEQFF.

The chain employs TRBV5-1 and TRBJ2-3; 11 nucleotides line up with TRBD2. The trim removed 0 bases at V and 1 base at J, leaving 7 bases unmatched. From germline, CDR1 is SGHRS and CDR2 YFSETQ. CDR3 length: 18 residues. The CDR3 sequence is CASSLEASGRMGTDTQYF. Written as DNA, the CDR3 is TGCGCCAGCAGCTTGGAGGCTAGCGGGAGGATGGGCACAGATACGCAGTATTTT.

V gene TRBV4-1 combines with J gene TRBJ2-3; TRBD1 or TRBD2 may be the D gene (6 bases each). Trimming removed 1 base at V and 2 bases at J, with 13 bases between. This CDR3 comprises 16 residues. Germline loops: CDR1 MGHRA, CDR2 YSYEKL. CDR3 residues: CASSQVEGDPTDTQYF. DNA for the CDR3: TGCGCCAGCAGCCAAGTGGAGGGGGACCCCACAGATACGCAGTATTTT.

Written as DNA, the CDR3 is TGTGCCAGCAGCTTAGCGCTCGGGGACACAGATACGCAGTATTTT. Translation gives CASSLALGDTDTQYF. The V and J genes are TRBV7-9 and TRBJ2-3; the D gene is possibly TRBD2 (5 bases). This CDR3 contains 15 residues. Trimming removed 0 bases from V and 2 bases from J, with 9 bases in between. Germline CDR1 and CDR2: SEHNR and FQNEAQ (reference sequence).

On this clone: The identical CDR3 is also encoded by other nucleotide sequences in the sample. The chain has TRBV9 and TRBJ2-5; D is unresolved. V dropped 0 bases and J dropped 4 bases, with 10 bases sitting between them. This CDR3 has 14 residues. The germline V gene has CDR1 SGDLS and CDR2 YYNGEE. As DNA, the CDR3 is TGTGCCAGCAGCGTAGGGGGTAGCAGAGAGACCCAGTACTTC. Protein sequence: CASSVGGSRETQYF.

J is TRBJ2-1 and V is TRBV27; 10 bases match TRBD2. The V segment lost 5 bases and the J segment 5 bases; nucleotides outside the gene matches: 9. The CDR3 loop spans 16 amino acids. Germline loops: CDR1 MNHEY, CDR2 SMNVEV (reference sequence). This CDR3 is CASSILAGVAHNEQFF. The CDR3 region has the DNA TGTGCCAGCAGTATCCTAGCGGGAGTAGCCCACAATGAGCAGTTCTTC.

This chain links TRBV5-1 with TRBJ2-1; 10 nucleotides line up with TRBD2. The CDR3 loop spans 16 amino acids. V was pared by 4 bases and J by 8 bases, with 12 bases of the junction left unmatched. Germline V CDR1 and CDR2: SGHRS, YFSETQ. CDR3 sequence (DNA): TGCGCCAGCAGCGCCCCTAGCGGGAGTATGGGCTATGAGCAGTTCTTC. This codes for CASSAPSGSMGYEQFF. Complete variable domain (other parts from reference TRBV5-1 and TRBJ2-1): KAGVTQTPRYLIKTRGQQVTLSCSPISGHRSVSWYQQTPGQGLQFLFEYFSETQRNKGNFPGRFSGRQFSNSRSEMNVSTLELGDSALYLCASSAPSGSMGYEQFFGPGTRLTVL.

This chain joins TRBV9 and TRBJ1-1; no reliable D call. Germline CDR1 SGDLS, CDR2 YYNGEE. With 4 bases removed from V and 8 bases from J, the gap between germline ends came to 12 bases. The CDR3 runs to 12 residues. The CDR3 region is CASSPHREEAFF. As DNA, the CDR3 is TGTGCCAGCAGCCCGCACCGTGAGGAAGCTTTCTTT.

The chain employs TRBV19 and TRBJ1-1, with no clear D. The CDR3 has 13 residues. Deletions cut 6 bases from V and 1 base from J, with 9 bases between. Germline V gives CDR1 LNHDA, CDR2 SQIVND (reference sequence). The CDR3 here is CASSGMGNTEAFF. The DNA for the CDR3 is TGTGCCAGTAGCGGGATGGGGAACACTGAAGCTTTCTTT.

The chain uses TRBV19 and TRBJ2-1; TRBD1 matches 12 bases. Germline-derived CDR1 and CDR2 are LNHDA and SQIVND (reference sequence). The CDR3 contains 16 residues. V shed 5 bases, J shed 2 bases, and the junction held 4 bases outside the gene matches. The CDR3 loop is CASSPGTGGPYNEQFF. CDR3 coding DNA: TGTGCCAGTAGTCCCGGGACAGGGGGCCCCTACAATGAGCAGTTCTTC.

On this clone itself: One junction end does not reproduce the germline sequence, and a read error may be involved. The chain combines TRBV5-6 with TRBJ2-7, with 7 bases fitting TRBD2. Germline V gene data show CDR1 as SGHDT and CDR2 as YYEEEE. There are 16 residues in the CDR3. The chain's CDR3 is CASSLAGGRAHYGQYF. As DNA, the CDR3 is TGTGCCAGCAGCTTGGCCGGGGGGAGGGCCCACTACGGGCAGTACTTC.

DNA of the CDR3: TGTGCCACCAGCAGATCGCGGGACTACGGGCCCTACGAAAAACTGTTTTTT. It yields the protein CATSRSRDYGPYEKLFF. The V call is TRBV15, the J call TRBJ1-4; weak D call: TRBD1 (5 bases). Trimming cost V 2 bases and J 8 bases, with 21 bases left between them. Germline loops: CDR1 LNHNV, CDR2 YYDKDF (reference sequence). The CDR3 loop spans 17 amino acids.

V is TRBV5-1 and J is TRBJ1-1; maybe TRBD1 (5 bases). V shed 0 bases and J shed 3 bases, with 21 bases lying between them. The CDR3 length is 18 residues. The germline CDR1 and CDR2 sequences are SGHRS and YFSETQ. DNA for the CDR3: TGCGCCAGCAGCTTGGGTGGATGGGAGGGTCCGGGGGACACTGAAGCTTTCTTT. This gives the protein CASSLGGWEGPGDTEAFF.

The chain is built from TRBV5-1 and TRBJ2-3, with 14 nucleotides matching TRBD2. The CDR3 consists of 20 residues. CDR1 is SGHRS and CDR2 is YFSETQ in the germline V gene. J lost 6 bases, V lost 6 bases, and 21 bases had no gene match. CDR3 nucleotides: TGCGCCAGCATCGACCCTTCACCACACCCGGGACTAGCGGGGGCCGATACGCAGTATTTT. This gives the protein CASIDPSPHPGLAGADTQYF.

V is TRBV6-5 and J is TRBJ1-2; 7 bases are shared with TRBD1. The CDR3 covers 13 residues. With V trimmed by 5 bases and J by 7 bases, 7 bases remained unmatched. Germline V gives CDR1 MNHEY, CDR2 SVGAGI. This CDR3 reads CASSTDRTSGYTF. The CDR3 DNA sequence: TGTGCCAGCAGTACGGACAGGACGTCTGGCTACACCTTC.

This rearrangement joins TRBV30 to TRBJ1-6, with 7 bases that match TRBD1. The CDR3 sequence is 14 residues long. CDR1 is GTSNPN, CDR2 SVGIG, per germline (reference sequence). Trimming cost V 3 bases and J 8 bases; bases outside gene matches: 7. The CDR3 DNA follows: TGTGCCTGGAGAATCCAGGGGGACTATTCACCCCTCCACTTT. Its protein is CAWRIQGDYSPLHF.

This rearrangement joins TRBV4-1 to TRBJ2-1; TRBD2 agrees at 7 bases. Per the germline V gene, CDR1 is MGHRA and CDR2 is YSYEKL. The CDR3 covers 17 residues. Trimming removed 4 bases from V and 1 base from J; junction bases left unmatched: 10. The CDR3 DNA sequence: TGCGCCAGCAGCCGGGGAGGGAGCGGGGATTCCTACAATGAGCAGTTCTTC. Translated: CASSRGGSGDSYNEQFF.

CDR3 residues: CASSLLPLEQFF. In DNA form, the CDR3 reads TGTGCCAGCAGCTTACTCCCCCTTGAGCAGTTCTTC. The chain carries TRBV11-2 and TRBJ2-1; D unresolved. The CDR3 length is 12 residues. The germline V gene encodes CDR1 SGHAT and CDR2 FQNNGV. Trimming removed 2 bases from V and 9 bases from J, with 8 bases in between.

The chain employs TRBV9 and TRBJ2-1; D possibly matches TRBD1 or TRBD2 (5 bases each). CDR1 SGDLS and CDR2 YYNGEE come from the germline V gene. The CDR3 totals 14 residues. The V end lost 4 bases, the J end lost 6 bases, and 14 bases lay between the germline ends. The DNA for the CDR3 is TGTGCCAGCAGCCTACCCGGGGCTAGCAATGAGCAGTTCTTC. Protein product: CASSLPGASNEQFF.

The chain is built from TRBV11-2 and TRBJ1-2; 7 nucleotides align to TRBD1. The CDR3 runs 15 residues. J gave up 4 bases and V 4 bases, and 9 bases lay outside the gene matches. CDR1 and CDR2 (germline): SGHAT, FQNNGV. The CDR3 DNA is TGTGCCAGCAGCTCCCCGGACAGGTACCCCTATGGCTACACCTTC. Translated: CASSSPDRYPYGYTF.

The chain recombines TRBV28 with TRBJ2-1, with D possibly matching TRBD1 (5 bases). The V end was cut by 9 bases, the J end by 1 base, with 13 bases between. The CDR3 has 14 residues. CDR1 MDHEN and CDR2 SYDVKM come from the germline V gene. The CDR3 loop reads CASGASESYNEQFF. The DNA for the CDR3 is TGTGCCAGTGGGGCTAGTGAGTCCTACAATGAGCAGTTCTTC. Drawing the rest from reference TRBV28 and TRBJ2-1, the complete variable domain is DVKVTQSSRYLVKRTGEKVFLECVQDMDHENMFWYRQDPGLGLRLIYFSYDVKMKEKGDIPEGYSVSREKKERFSLILESASTNQTSMYLCASGASESYNEQFFGPGTRLTVL.